This TCR beta chain is drawn from a study of blood T cell repertoires in COVID-19. Across the whole study: PBMCs, B-cell-depleted T cells, or T cells were the source of the cDNA or gDNA that made up the material.

In the original analysis: Amplification of reference gene primers provided the estimated nucleated cell counts. Method: immunoSEQ multiplex PCR; TCRdb's copy keeps in-frame clones and lacks some. The V and J calls and clone size are taken from that table; D and trimming were inferred from the DNA. The table includes tens of thousands of clones, about 90% detected once. V gave up 4 bases and J gave up 5 bases, with 13 bases separating them. The CDR3 extends over 13 amino acids. Germline CDR1 is SGHDT and CDR2 is YYEEEE. V gene TRBV5-6 combines with J gene TRBJ2-7; TRBD2 is a possible D gene (7 bases). The sequence derives from a woman aged 50 to 60 in a cohort sampled during active COVID-19. Source material: peripheral blood. The CDR3 reads CASSRGGGHEQYF. CDR3 nucleotide sequence: TGTGCCAGCAGCAGGGGAGGGGGGCACGAGCAGTACTTC.